This T cell receptor (beta chain) was captured by sequencing in a study of T cell responses to AZD1222 COVID-19 vaccine (dated by TCRdb to 2020 to 2023). Regarding the complete study: AZD1222 recipients whose second dose came at about 4 weeks and those whose second dose came at about 12 weeks were combined into one group, since spike-specific TCR depth and breadth did not differ between the two schedules. TCR sequencing covered roughly 230 trial participants: approximately 200 given two doses of AZD1222 and approximately 25 given two doses of MenACWY control vaccine. Enrollment into the trials was organized by age into subgroups of 18-55, 56-69 and 70-plus years, and those subgroups contained approximately 150, 30 and 60 TCR-sequenced participants, respectively.

The CDR3 regions of human TCRbeta chains were analyzed by immunosequencing. In the original analysis: TCRs in the repertoires were matched against a reference library of SARS-CoV-2-specific TCRs that had been generated with the MIRA antigen-specificity platform. Breadth meant the fraction of unique TCRs that were SARS-CoV-2-associated, whereas depth meant the fraction of total T cells that were SARS-CoV-2-associated. Using the MIRA data, each spike-specific TCR was assigned both to the spike region to which the TCR was reactive and to a CD4 or CD8 class. Log10-transformed breadth and depth values were compared by one-way ANOVA with Sidak's multiple comparisons tests. TCRdb carries this immuneACCESS record with in-frame sequences only. Its versions omit some clonotypes, under half of them owing to an unresolved V gene in the studies checked, with the rest unexplained. From that table come the V and J calls and clone size; the DNA was used to work out D and trimming. The sample table lists about 140,000 clones, 90% of them with a count of one. Jointly, the top ten make up 3.4% of the sample.

The germline V and J ends show losses of 1 base and 3 bases respectively, and no gene match explains 5 bases of the junction. The CDR3 spans 14 residues, from the cysteine through the phenylalanine. Only the CDR3 DNA is retained, 42 bases long and in frame from the first base. From a lookup of the germline V gene (reference sequence), CDR1 and CDR2 are GTSNPN and SVGIG. The time point label corresponds to: baseline before first vaccination. Vaccinee samples were obtained from the UK trials COV001 and COV002, which included a single-blind randomized controlled phase 2/3 trial of AZD1222 (ChAdOx1 nCoV-19) in healthy adults. For TCRbeta chain sequencing, PBMC samples were collected from trial participants at day 0 and at day 28 after the second dose. Results and caveats for the whole study, not just this receptor: In the small 56-69-year group, the increase in depth fell short of significance, most likely because of low power. Most participants were white British and females outnumbered males, and the authors suggested that clonal diversity may have been underestimated. Vaccine-associated CD4 TCRs spanned the whole spike protein, with dominant responses in regions 160-218 and 743-854. After two AZD1222 doses, both the breadth and the depth of spike-specific TCRs were significantly higher than at day 0 and than in MenACWY recipients. Reportedly, close to half of the unique spike-specific TCRs recognized epitopes lying outside the regions that are mutated in the B.1.351 and B.1.1.7 variants. Only five or six AZD1222 recipients were SARS-CoV-2 seropositive at baseline, limiting conclusions about previously exposed vaccinees. Because no day 14 peak-response samples were available, the repertoires could be characterized only after the peak T cell response.

Note on this clone: The antigen this receptor binds is unknown. No clone much larger than this one lies a single base away; base qualities are absent.

The chain joins TRBV30 to TRBJ1-1, with 7 bases in between that match TRBD1. The source of this sequence is an adult in good health. Here the sequenced sample was peripheral blood, taken on day 0 of AZD1222 vaccination. This receptor has the CDR3 CAWSADRAYTEAFF. The DNA sequence follows: TGTGCCTGGAGTGCCGACAGGGCTTACACTGAAGCTTTCTTT.